These 30 T cell receptor beta chains were sequenced from one sample in a study of T cell responses to AZD1222 COVID-19 vaccine. The assay was immunoSEQ multiplex PCR, and TCRdb's table has in-frame clones only and misses some. The sample lists about 120,000 clones; roughly nine tenths were seen once. This sample comprised peripheral blood, obtained 28 days after the second AZD1222 dose. The receptors derive from an adult who received the AZD1222 COVID-19 vaccine.

The chain recombines TRBV7-9 with TRBJ2-7, with 14 bases matching TRBD2. J gave up 1 base and V 4 bases, and 9 bases lay outside the gene matches. Per germline, CDR1 SEHNR and CDR2 FQNEAQ (reference sequence). This CDR3 comprises 18 residues. CDR3 region: CASSSGTSGGAWSYEQYF. Written as DNA, the CDR3 is TGTGCCAGCAGCTCCGGGACTAGCGGGGGTGCGTGGTCCTACGAGCAGTACTTC.

This chain joins TRBV6-5 and TRBJ1-4; D uncertain. Trimming shortened V by 6 bases and J by 3 bases, and 11 bases separated the two germline ends. This CDR3 contains 14 residues. Germline CDR1 reads MNHEY; CDR2 reads SVGAGI. Here the CDR3 DNA reads TGTGCCAGCAGCCCCCGGGCGCCTAATGAAAAACTGTTTTTT. This sequence encodes CASSPRAPNEKLFF.

The chain combines TRBV24-1 with TRBJ2-3, with D perhaps TRBD2 (5 bases). The V and J ends lost 3 bases and 4 bases respectively, with 10 bases between them. CDR1 KGHDR and CDR2 SFDVKD come from the germline V gene. The CDR3 runs 14 residues. CDR3 bases: TGTGCCACCAGTGATGGACTCCGGGCAGATACGCAGTATTTT. As protein: CATSDGLRADTQYF.

The chain recombines TRBV9 with TRBJ2-3; no reliable D call. V was trimmed by 0 bases and J by 0 bases, leaving 8 bases between them. The CDR3 has 15 amino acids. The germline V gene encodes CDR1 SGDLS and CDR2 YYNGEE. This CDR3 is CASSVDRISTDTQYF. In nucleotides, the CDR3 is TGTGCCAGCAGCGTAGATCGGATCAGCACAGATACGCAGTATTTT.

This clone has a single count. The V call is TRBV3-1 (or the pseudogene TRBV3-2), the J call TRBJ1-5; D call uncertain. CDR3 length: 15 residues. CDR1 and CDR2 from the germline V gene are LGHDT and YNNKEL (reference sequence). V was shortened by 0 bases and J by 4 bases, with 10 bases between the two germline ends. CDR3 coding DNA: TGTGCCAGCAGCCAAGAGATAGGTGGAAATCAGCCCCAGCATTTT. Amino acids: CASSQEIGGNQPQHF.

The rearrangement links TRBV6-5 to TRBJ2-7; 7 nucleotides agree with TRBD1. The CDR3 totals 13 residues. V trimming: 5 bases; J trimming: 2 bases; junction bases outside the gene matches: 3. The germline gives CDR1 MNHEY, CDR2 SVGAGI. CDR3 coding DNA: TGTGCCAGCAGTCGGACAGGCCCCTACGAGCAGTACTTC. As protein: CASSRTGPYEQYF.

The chain is built from TRBV5-4 and TRBJ1-2, with D tentatively TRBD1 (6 bases). With 0 bases removed from V and 4 bases from J, the gap between germline ends came to 16 bases. Germline V gene data show CDR1 as SGHNT and CDR2 as YYREEE (reference sequence). The CDR3 runs to 16 residues. CDR3 loop: CASSLGDPGGLYGYTF. CDR3 DNA: TGTGCCAGCAGCTTGGGGGACCCCGGGGGCCTCTATGGCTACACCTTC.

This chain connects TRBV5-1 to TRBJ2-7; no definite D call. Trimming took off 1 base at V and 5 bases at J, with 10 bases between the two ends. CDR1 and CDR2 from the germline V gene are SGHRS and YFSETQ. This CDR3 contains 13 residues. The CDR3 DNA reads as TGCGCCAGCAGCTTGTTGGGTTCCCACGAGCAGTACTTC. Residues: CASSLLGSHEQYF.

This chain connects TRBV9 to TRBJ2-7, with D possibly matching TRBD2 (6 bases). Germline CDR1 reads SGDLS; CDR2 reads YYNGEE. This CDR3 region has 14 residues. Trimming shortened V by 3 bases and J by 3 bases, and 13 bases separated the two germline ends. The CDR3 spells CASSAAGTGYEQYF. DNA for the CDR3: TGTGCCAGCAGCGCGGCGGGGACGGGCTACGAGCAGTACTTC.

The chain recombines TRBV6-5 with TRBJ1-2; D is unresolved. This CDR3 is 14 amino acids long. Germline V gives CDR1 MNHEY, CDR2 SVGAGI. With 0 bases removed from V and 4 bases from J, the gap between germline ends came to 9 bases. CDR3 in amino acids: CASSYSAAPYGYTF. In DNA, the CDR3 is TGTGCCAGCAGTTACTCAGCAGCCCCCTATGGCTACACCTTC.

The CDR3 coding sequence is TGCGCCAGCAGCTTGGGGACAGGGGGCGATGAGCAGTTCTTC. Translation gives CASSLGTGGDEQFF. The V and J genes are TRBV5-1 and TRBJ2-1; TRBD1 matches at 11 bases. V gave up 0 bases and J gave up 8 bases; unmatched junction bases: 1. Germline V CDR1 and CDR2: SGHRS, YFSETQ. The CDR3 is 14 residues long.

In the case of this clone: Germline is not matched at one junction end, which may reflect a read error. The rearrangement uses TRBV7-9 and TRBJ1-5; D is ambiguous. The CDR3 covers 14 residues. CDR1 is SEHNR and CDR2 is FQNEAQ in the germline V gene (reference sequence). This CDR3 reads CTSSSAPLYLAQHF. CDR3 in DNA: TGTACCAGCAGCTCAGCCCCACTTTACTTGGCCCAGCATTTT.

V gene TRBV7-8 combines with J gene TRBJ1-2, with unresolved D. This CDR3 contains 16 residues. V lost 1 base and J 6 bases, leaving 18 bases between the germline ends. CDR1 is SGHVS and CDR2 is FQNEAQ in the germline V gene. Here the CDR3 reads CASSLELGRPRDGYTF. Written as DNA, the CDR3 is TGTGCCAGCAGCTTAGAGCTCGGCAGGCCCCGGGATGGCTACACCTTC.

The chain joins TRBV7-9 to TRBJ2-1; 10 bases fit TRBD2. There are 18 residues in the CDR3. Germline V gene data show CDR1 as SEHNR and CDR2 as FQNEAQ (reference sequence). J lost 9 bases, V lost 4 bases, and 18 bases had no gene match. CDR3 in amino acids: CASSSPQSSGGSGGEQFF. CDR3 in DNA: TGTGCCAGCAGCTCGCCTCAGTCTAGCGGGGGTTCAGGGGGTGAGCAGTTCTTC.

The CDR3 DNA reads TGTGCCTGGAGTGAGTGGGGAGGGAGGACTGGCTACACCTTC. Protein product: CAWSEWGGRTGYTF. The rearrangement links TRBV30 to TRBJ1-2, with D uncertain. This CDR3 comprises 14 residues. V was shortened by 1 base and J by 7 bases, with 16 bases between the two germline ends. The germline V gene encodes CDR1 GTSNPN and CDR2 SVGIG (reference sequence). Drawing the rest from reference TRBV30 and TRBJ1-2, the complete variable domain is SQTIHQWPATLVQPVGSPLSLECTVEGTSNPNLYWYRQAAGRGLQLLFYSVGIGQISSEVPQNLSASRPQDRQFILSSKKLLLSDSGFYLCAWSEWGGRTGYTFGSGTRLTVV.

The chain employs TRBV7-9 and TRBJ1-1; D uncertain. The CDR3 contains 13 residues. V gave up 5 bases and J gave up 5 bases, with 12 bases separating them. Germline lookup yields CDR1 SEHNR and CDR2 FQNEAQ (reference sequence). The CDR3 nucleotides read TGTGCCAGCAGCCAGGAATCGGGGACTGAAGCTTTCTTT. Protein sequence: CASSQESGTEAFF.

The V call is TRBV5-1, the J call TRBJ2-7; no reliable D call. Germline lookup yields CDR1 SGHRS and CDR2 YFSETQ. Trimming cost V 4 bases and J 2 bases, with 16 bases left between them. The CDR3 has 15 amino acids. The CDR3: CASSVGQQAPYEQYF. CDR3 DNA: TGCGCCAGCAGCGTTGGGCAGCAGGCACCCTACGAGCAGTACTTC.

The V call is TRBV6-6, the J call TRBJ1-1; unclear D gene. The V gene's germline CDR1 is MNHNY and CDR2 SVGAGI (reference sequence). Trimming shortened V by 2 bases and J by 9 bases, and 10 bases separated the two germline ends. This CDR3 is 12 amino acids long. CDR3 amino acids: CASSYGGLKAFF. The CDR3 nucleotides read TGTGCCAGCAGTTACGGAGGACTAAAAGCTTTCTTT.

This sequence joins TRBV6-5 and TRBJ1-1; 9 nucleotides align to TRBD1. The germline CDR1 and CDR2 sequences are MNHEY and SVGAGI. The length of the CDR3 is 13 residues. Germline trimming cut 6 bases from V and 5 bases from J; bases unmatched to any gene: 4. Here the CDR3 DNA reads TGTGCCAGCAGCCAGACAGGGGGGACTGAAGCTTTCTTT. The encoded protein is CASSQTGGTEAFF.

The DNA of the CDR3 is TGTGCCAGCAGCTCACCCCACGGGACCCCGAGGAGGGACACTGAAGCTTTCTTT. It is translated as CASSSPHGTPRRDTEAFF. This chain connects TRBV7-3 to TRBJ1-1; perhaps TRBD1 as D (5 bases). Trimming removed 4 bases from V and 3 bases from J, with 24 bases in between. CDR1 SGHTA and CDR2 FQGTGA come from the germline V gene. This CDR3 has 18 amino acids.

J is TRBJ2-3 and V is TRBV24-1; TRBD2 agrees at 13 bases. V trimming: 3 bases; J trimming: 3 bases; junction bases outside the gene matches: 2. Germline CDR1 reads KGHDR; CDR2 reads SFDVKD. This CDR3 has 16 amino acids. CDR3 region: CATSDPTSGGTDTQYF. In nucleotides, the CDR3 is TGTGCCACCAGTGATCCGACTAGCGGGGGGACAGATACGCAGTATTTT.

The V and J genes are TRBV3-1 (or the pseudogene TRBV3-2) and TRBJ2-3; D remains ambiguous. V lost 4 bases, J lost 3 bases, and 8 bases lay in between. The CDR3 is 13 residues long. Germline V lookup: CDR1 LGHDT, CDR2 YNNKEL (reference sequence). In DNA, the CDR3 is TGTGCCAGCAGCCGCACCCGGACAGATACGCAGTATTTT. Protein: CASSRTRTDTQYF.

J is TRBJ2-1 and V is TRBV4-1, with 7 bases identical to TRBD2. The J segment lost 0 bases and the V segment lost 0 bases, leaving 11 bases of the junction unmatched. The CDR3 contains 19 residues. CDR1 and CDR2 (germline): MGHRA, YSYEKL. DNA of the CDR3: TGCGCCAGCAGCCAAGATAGGGAGGGTGGGTTGACCTCCTACAATGAGCAGTTCTTC. Amino acid sequence: CASSQDREGGLTSYNEQFF.

The chain carries TRBV29-1 and TRBJ1-5; the D gene is possibly TRBD1 (5 bases). There are 14 residues in the CDR3. V gave up 6 bases and J gave up 7 bases, with 19 bases separating them. Germline CDR1 SQVTM, CDR2 ANQGSEA. The CDR3 spells CSVLVVGEGQPQHF. The CDR3 region has the DNA TGCAGCGTCCTGGTCGTAGGGGAGGGACAGCCCCAGCATTTT.

The chain links TRBV6-2 or TRBV6-3 to TRBJ2-7, with D perhaps TRBD1 or TRBD2 (6 bases each). The ends were cut back, 0 bases at V and 3 bases at J, with 12 bases in the middle. In germline, CDR1 is MNHEY, CDR2 SVGEGT. The length of the CDR3 is 15 residues. CDR3 nucleotide sequence: TGTGCCAGCAGTTACTCGGGGGGACACTACTACGAGCAGTACTTC. Encoded protein: CASSYSGGHYYEQYF.

V and J are TRBV19 and TRBJ2-7, with D possibly being TRBD2 (5 bases). V was pared by 7 bases and J by 3 bases, with 10 bases between. Looked up from germline, CDR1 is LNHDA and CDR2 is SQIVND (reference sequence). This CDR3 has 12 residues. The CDR3 DNA is TGTGCCAGTACGGGAAAGGGCTACGAGCAGTACTTC. Its protein product is CASTGKGYEQYF.

This chain uses TRBV5-1 with TRBJ2-7; 7 nucleotides align to TRBD2. CDR3 length: 13 amino acids. With V trimmed by 1 base and J by 8 bases, 6 bases remained unmatched. The germline V gene has CDR1 SGHRS and CDR2 YFSETQ. Written as DNA, the CDR3 is TGCGCCAGCAGCTTGAGCGGGGCCTGGCAGCAGTACTTC. This sequence encodes CASSLSGAWQQYF.

V is TRBV5-1 and J is TRBJ2-1; 11 bases fit TRBD2. The CDR3 extends over 15 amino acids. Unmatched junction bases numbered 8, after V lost 4 bases and J lost 8 bases. Germline values: CDR1 SGHRS, CDR2 YFSETQ. CDR3 protein: CASSPGTSGGDEQFF. CDR3 bases: TGCGCCAGCAGCCCCGGAACTAGCGGGGGTGATGAGCAGTTCTTC.

This chain links TRBV3-1 (or the pseudogene TRBV3-2) with TRBJ1-4, with 7 bases fitting TRBD1. CDR3 size: 15 residues. Germline lookup yields CDR1 LGHDT and CDR2 YNNKEL (reference sequence). V shed 2 bases, J shed 4 bases, and the junction held 4 bases outside the gene matches. The CDR3 nucleotides are TGTGCCAGCAGCCAAAAGACAGGGCTTAATGAAAAACTGTTTTTT. This codes for CASSQKTGLNEKLFF.

This sequence joins TRBV29-1 and TRBJ2-7; D might be TRBD1 (6 bases). The CDR3 is 11 amino acids. V was cut by 6 bases and J by 6 bases, with 12 bases left in between. CDR1 and CDR2 from the germline V gene are SQVTM and ANQGSEA. The CDR3: CSVDQGTEQYF. The CDR3 nucleotides read TGCAGCGTGGACCAGGGGACCGAGCAGTACTTC.